This T cell receptor (beta chain) originates from a study of identical twins. Each CDR3 protein gets one entry after TCRdb re-called the 5' RACE reads with MiXCR. This sample carries fewer than 250,000 distinct CDR3 sequences, about a sixth of them seen once, and the ten largest clones take around two fifths. Germline V lookup: CDR1 LGHNA, CDR2 YSLEER. With 0 bases clipped from V and 4 bases from J, the junction kept 11 bases outside the gene matches. The CDR3 totals 19 residues. This clonotype was detected many times. The same data also went into a second study, on T cells expressing NK-cell markers.

V and J are TRBV4-3 and TRBJ2-1; 11 positions match TRBD2. The sample consisted of CD8+ T cells sorted from blood. This clonotype was sampled from a woman under 30 in good health. The CDR3 DNA is TGCGCCAGCAGCCAAGATGAACTAGCGGGAGTGAGGGGATACAATGAGCAGTTCTTC. This sequence encodes CASSQDELAGVRGYNEQFF.